The 11 T cell receptor beta chains listed next were all sequenced from one sample in a study of blood T cells in healthy people across ages. The use of a sample-barcoded 5' primer and a J-beta primer mix characterized a second PCR of roughly 6 to 12 cycles. TCRdb called the 5' RACE reads again in MiXCR, with one record for every CDR3 protein. This table holds some 900,000 distinct CDR3 sequences, about 48% found once. Sequencing was performed on blood. Source of these receptors: a man aged 25 to 45 in good health.

This clonotype was counted between two and nine times. This CDR3 reads CSAPTGTGYGYTF. CDR3 coding DNA: TGCAGTGCTCCCACCGGGACGGGCTATGGCTACACCTTC. This chain uses TRBV20-1 with TRBJ1-2, with D possibly being TRBD1 (5 bases). Trimming stripped 5 bases from V and 4 bases from J, with 14 bases between. CDR3 length equals 13 residues. Germline values: CDR1 DFQATT, CDR2 SNEGSKA (reference sequence).

This clonotype was counted a few times. Its ends do not fully match the called genes, so a read error is possible. The V and J genes are TRBV7-2 and TRBJ2-7; 8 bases match TRBD1. CDR3 length: 13 amino acids. Germline CDR1 SGHTA, CDR2 FQGNSA. The CDR3, as DNA: TGTGCCAGCGGCTTCCAGGGGGCTTGGGAGCAGTACTTC. As protein: CASGFQGAWEQYF.

This clonotype appeared a few times. The chain is built from TRBV12-3 or TRBV12-4 and TRBJ2-1; TRBD2 aligns across 11 bases. Trimming removed 6 bases from V and 14 bases from J; junction bases left unmatched: 6. The CDR3 runs to 12 residues. In DNA form, the CDR3 reads TGTGCCAGCAGCCTTAGCGGGGGGGACGAGTTCTTC. As protein: CASSLSGGDEFF.

This clonotype was counted once. The chain links TRBV4-1 to TRBJ1-4; perhaps TRBD1 as D (5 bases). This CDR3 is 14 amino acids long. V lost 2 bases to trimming and J lost 7 bases, with 11 bases between them. In germline, CDR1 is MGHRA, CDR2 YSYEKL. The DNA for the CDR3 is TGCGCCAGCAGCCAACAAACAGGAGGTGAAAAACTGTTTTTT. Amino acids: CASSQQTGGEKLFF.

This clonotype showed up just a few times. The V call is TRBV12-3 or TRBV12-4, the J call TRBJ2-5, with D hard to call. This CDR3 comprises 12 residues. Trimming cost V 10 bases and J 5 bases, with 14 bases left between them. This CDR3 is CATVPLSETQYF. In nucleotides, the CDR3 is TGTGCCACCGTCCCCCTTTCGGAGACCCAGTACTTC.

The chain is built from TRBV20-1 and TRBJ2-7; 8 nucleotides match TRBD1. Germline CDR1 and CDR2: DFQATT and SNEGSKA (reference sequence). The CDR3 covers 13 residues. V trimming: 1 base; J trimming: 4 bases; junction bases outside the gene matches: 3. The CDR3 bases are TGCAGTGCTAGAGCGGGGACAGGATACGAGCAGTACTTC. This gives the protein CSARAGTGYEQYF.

In this sample, this clonotype turned up a few times. This chain connects TRBV25-1 to TRBJ1-6; D is undetermined. Between the trimmed V and J ends, which lost 4 bases and 4 bases, there was a span of 8 bases. The CDR3 length is 14 residues. The germline gives CDR1 MGHDK, CDR2 SYGVNS. CDR3 nucleotides: TGTGCCAGCAGTGTGGACCATTATAATTCACCCCTCCACTTT. Protein product: CASSVDHYNSPLHF.

DNA of the CDR3: TGTGCCAGCAGTTACACTCCTCCGGGGCCATGGGAGACCCAGTACTTC. Its protein product is CASSYTPPGPWETQYF. This rearrangement joins TRBV12-3 or TRBV12-4 to TRBJ2-5; D tentatively reads TRBD1 or TRBD2 (5 bases each). The V and J ends lost 4 bases and 5 bases respectively, with 20 bases between them. This CDR3 spans 16 amino acids.

This clonotype was seen at least ten times. The chain couples TRBV7-2 to TRBJ2-7; unclear D gene. The CDR3 contains 13 residues. Trimming left V 2 bases short and J 0 bases short, with 5 bases between. Per the germline V gene, CDR1 is SGHTA and CDR2 is FQGNSA. The CDR3 DNA is TGTGCCAGCAGCTTACCTAGCTCCTACGAGCAGTACTTC. It is translated as CASSLPSSYEQYF.

V and J are TRBV6-5 and TRBJ1-2, with D tentatively TRBD1 (6 bases). Trimming removed 0 bases from V and 7 bases from J, with 9 bases in between. This CDR3 is 13 amino acids long. Germline V gives CDR1 MNHEY, CDR2 SVGAGI. The CDR3 reads CASSYSGTTGYTF. The CDR3 DNA sequence: TGTGCCAGCAGTTACTCGGGGACAACTGGCTACACCTTC.

About this clonotype: This may arise from a read error, as a much more abundant clone is one base away. This rearrangement joins TRBV27 to TRBJ1-5, with D possibly TRBD1 on 5 matching bases. V dropped 0 bases and J dropped 6 bases, with 12 bases sitting between them. This CDR3 has 15 residues. Germline values: CDR1 MNHEY, CDR2 SMNVEV (reference sequence). Written as DNA, the CDR3 is TGTGCCAGCAGTTTATCAACCGGGGCTGGTCAGCCCCAGCATTTT. It encodes CASSLSTGAGQPQHF.